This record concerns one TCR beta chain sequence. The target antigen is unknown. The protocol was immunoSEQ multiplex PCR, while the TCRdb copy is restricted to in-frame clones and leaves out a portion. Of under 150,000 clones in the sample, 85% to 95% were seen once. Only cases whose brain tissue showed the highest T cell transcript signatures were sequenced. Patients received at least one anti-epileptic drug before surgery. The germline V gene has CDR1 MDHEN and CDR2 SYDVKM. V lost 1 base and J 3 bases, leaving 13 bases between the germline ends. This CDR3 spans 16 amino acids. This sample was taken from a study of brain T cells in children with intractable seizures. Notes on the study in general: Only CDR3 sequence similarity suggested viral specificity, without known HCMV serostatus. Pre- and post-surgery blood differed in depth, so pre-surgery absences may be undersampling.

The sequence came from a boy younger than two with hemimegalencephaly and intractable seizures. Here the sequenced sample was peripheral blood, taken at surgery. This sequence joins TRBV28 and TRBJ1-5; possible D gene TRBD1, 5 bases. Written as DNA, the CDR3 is TGTGCCAGCAGTTTATTTAGAGGGGTGGACAATCAGCCCCAGCATTTT. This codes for CASSLFRGVDNQPQHF.